The clone carrying this T cell receptor beta chain was picked up a small number of times. Its antigen remains unknown. The data originate from a study of cytomegalovirus exposure and HLA in healthy donors. It was with 60 Vbeta and 13 Jbeta primers that the PCR ran. The protocol was immunoSEQ multiplex PCR, while the TCRdb copy is restricted to in-frame clones and leaves out a portion. This table has approximately 190,000 clones, 81% appearing once. Findings and caveats of the study: On later analysis, the bulk of CMV-associated TCR beta chains appeared to be HLA-restricted.

The germline V gene encodes CDR1 SGHVS and CDR2 FQNEAQ. This CDR3 comprises 11 residues. Deletions cut 4 bases from V and 3 bases from J, with 4 bases between. V usage is TRBV7-8 and J usage is TRBJ2-7; D remains unclear. Sequencing was performed on PBMCs. This receptor was identified in a middle-aged man in good health and CMV-seropositive. The CDR3 DNA reads TGTGCCAGCAGCTCCCGCTACGAGCAGTACTTC. Its protein is CASSSRYEQYF.